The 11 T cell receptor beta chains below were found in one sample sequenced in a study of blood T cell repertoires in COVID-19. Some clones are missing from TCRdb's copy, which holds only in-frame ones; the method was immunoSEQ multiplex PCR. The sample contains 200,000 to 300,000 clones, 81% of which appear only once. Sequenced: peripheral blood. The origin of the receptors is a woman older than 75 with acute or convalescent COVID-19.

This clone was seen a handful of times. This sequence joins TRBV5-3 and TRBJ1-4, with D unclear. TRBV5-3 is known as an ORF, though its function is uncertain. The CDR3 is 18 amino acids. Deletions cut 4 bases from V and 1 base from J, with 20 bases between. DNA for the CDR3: TGTGCCAGAAGCACCGGGAGGGAAAGGGTGAAAACTAATGAAAAACTGTTTTTT. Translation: CARSTGRERVKTNEKLFF.

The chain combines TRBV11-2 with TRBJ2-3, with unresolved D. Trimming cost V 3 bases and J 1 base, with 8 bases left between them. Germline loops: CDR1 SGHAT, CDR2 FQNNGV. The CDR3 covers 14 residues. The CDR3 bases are TGTGCCAGCAGCTTGGGCGTCCGCACAGATACGCAGTATTTT. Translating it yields CASSLGVRTDTQYF.

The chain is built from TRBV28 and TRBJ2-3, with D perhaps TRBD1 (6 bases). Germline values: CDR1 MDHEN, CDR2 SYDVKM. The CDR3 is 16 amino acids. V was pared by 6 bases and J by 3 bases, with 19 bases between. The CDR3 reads CASSQIGTTGTDTQYF. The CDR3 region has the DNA TGTGCCAGCAGCCAGATAGGGACAACCGGGACAGATACGCAGTATTTT. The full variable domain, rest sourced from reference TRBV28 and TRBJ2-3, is DVKVTQSSRYLVKRTGEKVFLECVQDMDHENMFWYRQDPGLGLRLIYFSYDVKMKEKGDIPEGYSVSREKKERFSLILESASTNQTSMYLCASSQIGTTGTDTQYFGPGTRLTVL.

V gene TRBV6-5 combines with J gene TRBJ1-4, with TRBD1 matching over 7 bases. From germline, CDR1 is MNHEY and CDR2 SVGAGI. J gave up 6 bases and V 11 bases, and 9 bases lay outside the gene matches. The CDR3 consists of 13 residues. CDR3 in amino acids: CALGRGPHEKLFF. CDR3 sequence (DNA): TGTGCCCTTGGAAGGGGGCCTCATGAAAAACTGTTTTTT.

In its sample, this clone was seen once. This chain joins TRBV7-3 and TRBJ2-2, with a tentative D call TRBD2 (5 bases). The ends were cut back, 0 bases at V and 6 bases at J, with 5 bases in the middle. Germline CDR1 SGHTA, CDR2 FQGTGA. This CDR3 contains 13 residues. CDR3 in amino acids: CASSLTGAGELFF. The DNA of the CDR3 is TGTGCCAGCAGCTTAACGGGAGCCGGGGAGCTGTTTTTT. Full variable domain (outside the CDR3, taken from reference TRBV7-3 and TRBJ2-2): GAGVSQTPSNKVTEKGKYVELRCDPISGHTALYWYRQSLGQGPEFLIYFQGTGAADDSGLPNDRFFAVRPEGSVSTLKIQRTERGDSAVYLCASSLTGAGELFFGEGSRLTVL.

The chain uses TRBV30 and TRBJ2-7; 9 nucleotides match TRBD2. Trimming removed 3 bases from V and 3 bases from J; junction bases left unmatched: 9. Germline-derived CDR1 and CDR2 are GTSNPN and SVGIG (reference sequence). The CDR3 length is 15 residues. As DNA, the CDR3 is TGTGCCTGGAGGACTAGCGGTCCTGGCGGCTACGAGCAGTACTTC. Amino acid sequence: CAWRTSGPGGYEQYF.

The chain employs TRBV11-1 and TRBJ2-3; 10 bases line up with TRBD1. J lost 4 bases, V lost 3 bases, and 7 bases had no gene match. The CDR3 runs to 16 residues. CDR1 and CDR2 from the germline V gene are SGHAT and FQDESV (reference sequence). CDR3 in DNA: TGTGCCAGCAGCTTTAGACCGGGACAGGGGTCAGATACGCAGTATTTT. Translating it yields CASSFRPGQGSDTQYF.

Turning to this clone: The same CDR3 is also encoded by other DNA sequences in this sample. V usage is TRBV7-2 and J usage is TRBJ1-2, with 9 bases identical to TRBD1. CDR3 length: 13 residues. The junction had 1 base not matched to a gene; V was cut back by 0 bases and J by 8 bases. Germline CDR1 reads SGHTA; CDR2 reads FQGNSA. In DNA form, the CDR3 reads TGTGCCAGCAGCTTAGCTGGGACAGGGGGCTACACCTTC. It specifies CASSLAGTGGYTF.

CDR3 protein: CASGESGGYGYTF. The CDR3 DNA follows: TGTGCCAGCGGAGAGTCAGGGGGCTATGGCTACACCTTC. This chain links TRBV2 with TRBJ1-2, with 7 nucleotides matching TRBD1. The CDR3 runs to 13 residues. Looked up from germline, CDR1 is SNHLY and CDR2 is FYNNEI. With 8 bases clipped from V and 4 bases from J, the junction kept 7 bases outside the gene matches. The full variable domain, rest sourced from reference TRBV2 and TRBJ1-2, is EPEVTQTPSHQVTQMGQEVILRCVPISNHLYFYWYRQILGQKVEFLVSFYNNEISEKSEIFDDQFSVERPDGSNFTLKIRSTKLEDSAMYFCASGESGGYGYTFGSGTRLTVV.

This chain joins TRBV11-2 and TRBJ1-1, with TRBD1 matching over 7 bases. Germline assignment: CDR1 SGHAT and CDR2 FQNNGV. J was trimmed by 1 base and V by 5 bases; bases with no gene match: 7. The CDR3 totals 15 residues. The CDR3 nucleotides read TGTGCCAGCAGCCTTGGGGCAGGGGGGAACACTGAAGCTTTCTTT. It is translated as CASSLGAGGNTEAFF.

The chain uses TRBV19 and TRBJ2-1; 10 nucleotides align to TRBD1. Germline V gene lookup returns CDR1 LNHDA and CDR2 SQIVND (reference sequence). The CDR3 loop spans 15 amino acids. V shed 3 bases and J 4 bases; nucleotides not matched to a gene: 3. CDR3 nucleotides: TGTGCCAGTAGTATTGACAGGGGGCAGTACAATGAGCAGTTCTTC. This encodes CASSIDRGQYNEQFF.